A selection of T cell receptor beta chains follows, all from one sample in a study of beta chain features in type 1 diabetes. Profiled with immunoSEQ multiplex PCR; TCRdb holds only in-frame clones, not every one. The repertoire has 150,000 to 180,000 clones, more than 9.5% of them found once; the top ten carry under 2.5%. The sample taken for sequencing was central memory CD4+ T cells from blood. The receptors were gathered from a man aged 18 to 30 in good health. Each CDR3 is given with its conserved first and last residue. Each record gives: J gene, D gene, V gene, clone size, CDR3 DNA, CDR3 protein. A D gene is named only where the DNA matches it firmly. Only part of the rows carry a size: once, few, many, or a class if the clone is expanded.

j_gene: TRBJ2-1; d_gene: -; v_gene: TRBV18; abundance: many; CDR3nt: TGTGCCAGCTCACCACCTAGCGGCTTCAATGAGCAGTTCTTC; CDR3aa: CASSPPSGFNEQFF
j_gene: TRBJ2-6; d_gene: -; v_gene: TRBV5-1; abundance: few; CDR3nt: TGCGCCAGCAGCCCCGGGCATGGCACTGGGGCCAACGTCCTGACTTTC; CDR3aa: CASSPGHGTGANVLTF
j_gene: TRBJ2-3; d_gene: -; v_gene: TRBV7-2; abundance: -; CDR3nt: TGTGCCAGCAGCTTCCTCACAGATACGCAGTATTTT; CDR3aa: CASSFLTDTQYF
j_gene: TRBJ2-5; d_gene: TRBD1; v_gene: TRBV9; abundance: -; CDR3nt: TGTGCCAGCAGCGTTGGGGACAGCTATCTCGGCCGGGACGAAGAGACCCAGTACTTC; CDR3aa: CASSVGDSYLGRDEETQYF
j_gene: TRBJ2-1; d_gene: -; v_gene: TRBV7-6; abundance: -; CDR3nt: TGTGCCAGCAGCTTAGCGCAGGGGGGATTAGATGAGCAGTTCTTC; CDR3aa: CASSLAQGGLDEQFF
j_gene: TRBJ1-1; d_gene: -; v_gene: TRBV5-6; abundance: few; CDR3nt: TGTGCCAGCAGCTCAGGTATAGACAGGACAAACACTGAAGCTTTCTTT; CDR3aa: CASSSGIDRTNTEAFF
j_gene: TRBJ2-5; d_gene: TRBD2; v_gene: TRBV28; abundance: -; CDR3nt: TGTGCCAGCAACGGACAGCCTTTGATTACTAGCGGGAGGGCAGCAGCGGGGGCCCAGTACTTC; CDR3aa: CASNGQPLITSGRAAAGAQYF
j_gene: TRBJ2-7; d_gene: TRBD1; v_gene: TRBV14; abundance: -; CDR3nt: TGTGCCAGCAGCCTACTAGGAGCGACAGGGGACTACGAGCAGTACTTC; CDR3aa: CASSLLGATGDYEQYF
j_gene: TRBJ2-1; d_gene: TRBD2; v_gene: TRBV28; abundance: many; CDR3nt: TGTGCCAGCAGTTTAGCGGGAGGGCCCGGCAATGAGCAGTTCTTC; CDR3aa: CASSLAGGPGNEQFF
j_gene: TRBJ1-1; d_gene: TRBD1; v_gene: TRBV7-2; abundance: few; CDR3nt: TGTGCCAGCAGCTACACAGGGGGCAAGAACACTGAAGCTTTCTTT; CDR3aa: CASSYTGGKNTEAFF
j_gene: TRBJ2-7; d_gene: TRBD2; v_gene: TRBV7-2; abundance: few; CDR3nt: TGTGCCAGCAGCCTCTTAGCGGGGTCTGGCGAGCAGTACTTC; CDR3aa: CASSLLAGSGEQYF
j_gene: TRBJ1-4; d_gene: -; v_gene: TRBV5-4; abundance: few; CDR3nt: TGTGCCAGCAGCAAGGGAGGCGAAAAACTGTTTTTT; CDR3aa: CASSKGGEKLFF
j_gene: TRBJ1-2; d_gene: -; v_gene: TRBV23-1; abundance: -; CDR3nt: TGCGCCAGCAGTCAAGAAACGGCGGCTCTGCATGGCTACACCTTC; CDR3aa: CASSQETAALHGYTF
j_gene: TRBJ2-3; d_gene: TRBD1; v_gene: TRBV29-1; abundance: few; CDR3nt: TGCAGCGTTCGGACAGGGTGGGATACGCAGTATTTT; CDR3aa: CSVRTGWDTQYF
j_gene: TRBJ2-5; d_gene: -; v_gene: TRBV7-9; abundance: -; CDR3nt: TGTGCCAGCAGCTTAAACGGGGAGACCCAGTACTTC; CDR3aa: CASSLNGETQYF
j_gene: TRBJ2-3; d_gene: -; v_gene: TRBV2; abundance: many; CDR3nt: TGTGCCAGCAGTGATGGGAACACAGATACGCAGTATTTT; CDR3aa: CASSDGNTDTQYF
j_gene: TRBJ2-1; d_gene: -; v_gene: TRBV7-9; abundance: -; CDR3nt: TGTGCCAGCACCTTTATGGCGGATTACAATGAGCAGTTCTTC; CDR3aa: CASTFMADYNEQFF
j_gene: TRBJ2-5; d_gene: TRBD1; v_gene: TRBV29-1; abundance: few; CDR3nt: TGCAGCGTTGAAGGATTTAGTGGGACAGTCCAGTACTTC; CDR3aa: CSVEGFSGTVQYF
j_gene: TRBJ2-5; d_gene: -; v_gene: TRBV5-1; abundance: -; CDR3nt: TGCGCCAGCAGCCCCTCGTTGGGGCAGAAAGAGACCCAGTACTTC; CDR3aa: CASSPSLGQKETQYF
j_gene: TRBJ2-5; d_gene: TRBD1; v_gene: TRBV29-1; abundance: few; CDR3nt: TGCAGCGTCGAGGGACAGGTCCAAGAGACCCAGTACTTC; CDR3aa: CSVEGQVQETQYF
j_gene: TRBJ2-3; d_gene: -; v_gene: TRBV15; abundance: -; CDR3nt: TGTGCCACCAGCCCCCGAGGGGGTCACACAGATACGCAGTATTTT; CDR3aa: CATSPRGGHTDTQYF
j_gene: TRBJ1-1; d_gene: TRBD1; v_gene: TRBV27; abundance: few; CDR3nt: TGTGCCAGCAGTCCGCCGGCGCTACAGGGGCGGAACACTGAAGCTTTCTTT; CDR3aa: CASSPPALQGRNTEAFF
j_gene: TRBJ2-7; d_gene: TRBD2; v_gene: TRBV12-5; abundance: -; CDR3nt: TGTGCTAGTGGCCCCACGGGGGGGCGCCGGTACTTC; CDR3aa: CASGPTGGRRYF
j_gene: TRBJ1-1; d_gene: -; v_gene: TRBV6-8; abundance: few; CDR3nt: TGTGCCAGCACTCCTGAATGGGAGAACACTGAAGCTTTCTTT; CDR3aa: CASTPEWENTEAFF
j_gene: TRBJ1-4; d_gene: -; v_gene: TRBV7-2; abundance: many; CDR3nt: TGTGCCAGCTGGAATAATGAAAAACTGTTTTTT; CDR3aa: CASWNNEKLFF
j_gene: TRBJ1-5; d_gene: -; v_gene: TRBV6-6; abundance: few; CDR3nt: TGTGCCAGCAGTTATCGGGGGGCCCGTCAGCCCCAGCATTTT; CDR3aa: CASSYRGARQPQHF
j_gene: TRBJ2-1; d_gene: TRBD2; v_gene: TRBV18; abundance: -; CDR3nt: TGTGCCAGCTCGCTCGGGACTAGCTCCTACAATGAGCAGTTCTTC; CDR3aa: CASSLGTSSYNEQFF
j_gene: TRBJ2-3; d_gene: -; v_gene: TRBV11-1; abundance: -; CDR3nt: TGTGCCAGCAGCTTATCGGCGGTGAGCACAGATACGCAGTATTTT; CDR3aa: CASSLSAVSTDTQYF
j_gene: TRBJ2-7; d_gene: TRBD1; v_gene: TRBV6-1; abundance: -; CDR3nt: TGTGCCAGCACCCGCGGACAGGGGACCTCCTACGAGCAGTACTTC; CDR3aa: CASTRGQGTSYEQYF
j_gene: TRBJ1-3; d_gene: -; v_gene: TRBV28; abundance: many; CDR3nt: TGTGCCAGCATGGCGGCATCTGGGTTTACTGGAAACACCATATATTTT; CDR3aa: CASMAASGFTGNTIYF
j_gene: TRBJ2-3; d_gene: -; v_gene: TRBV7-6; abundance: -; CDR3nt: TGTGCCAGCAGCCCGCGGACTTCGGGAGATACGCAGTATTTT; CDR3aa: CASSPRTSGDTQYF
j_gene: TRBJ2-7; d_gene: -; v_gene: TRBV7-3; abundance: -; CDR3nt: TGTGCCAGCAGCCGTACGACAGCCGAGCAGTACTTC; CDR3aa: CASSRTTAEQYF
j_gene: TRBJ2-1; d_gene: TRBD1; v_gene: TRBV18; abundance: many; CDR3nt: TGTGCCAGCTCACCACCGGGACAGGGGGCGCGTCATGAGCAGTTCTTC; CDR3aa: CASSPPGQGARHEQFF
j_gene: TRBJ1-1; d_gene: -; v_gene: TRBV25-1; abundance: -; CDR3nt: TGTGCCGTACGCCTCAGGTTTGACACTGAAGCTTTCTTT; CDR3aa: CAVRLRFDTEAFF
j_gene: TRBJ2-3; d_gene: -; v_gene: TRBV7-2; abundance: few; CDR3nt: TGTGCCAGCAGCTTAGTGAGGACAGATACGCAGTATTTT; CDR3aa: CASSLVRTDTQYF
j_gene: TRBJ2-1; d_gene: -; v_gene: TRBV7-9; abundance: few; CDR3nt: TGTGCCAGCAGCTTAGGAGGCTGGGGGCAGAGAAACAATGAGCAGTTCTTC; CDR3aa: CASSLGGWGQRNNEQFF
j_gene: TRBJ2-7; d_gene: -; v_gene: TRBV4-2; abundance: few; CDR3nt: TGTGCCAGCAGCCAAGATCCGGGCCACTACGAGCAGTACTTC; CDR3aa: CASSQDPGHYEQYF
j_gene: TRBJ1-5; d_gene: -; v_gene: TRBV15; abundance: -; CDR3nt: TGTGCCACCAGCAGAGCCGGGACGCCAGAGCAGCCCCAGCATTTT; CDR3aa: CATSRAGTPEQPQHF
j_gene: TRBJ1-2; d_gene: TRBD1; v_gene: TRBV7-9; abundance: many; CDR3nt: TGTGCCAGCAGCTTAGCGGAGACAGGGGCCTATGGCTACACCTTC; CDR3aa: CASSLAETGAYGYTF
j_gene: TRBJ2-6; d_gene: -; v_gene: TRBV14; abundance: few; CDR3nt: TGTGCCAGCAGCCAAGAAGGGGCATGGACTGGGGCCAACGTCCTGACTTTC; CDR3aa: CASSQEGAWTGANVLTF
j_gene: TRBJ1-2; d_gene: -; v_gene: TRBV29-1; abundance: few; CDR3nt: TGCAGCGTTGAAGGCTTTGGGTATGGCTACACCTTC; CDR3aa: CSVEGFGYGYTF
j_gene: TRBJ2-3; d_gene: -; v_gene: TRBV6-6; abundance: -; CDR3nt: TGTGCCAGCAGGACCACAGATACGCAGTATTTT; CDR3aa: CASRTTDTQYF
j_gene: TRBJ1-3; d_gene: -; v_gene: TRBV7-9; abundance: -; CDR3nt: TGTGCCAGCAGCTCCTCCAGGGGCACCTTAACCATATATTTT; CDR3aa: CASSSSRGTLTIYF
j_gene: TRBJ2-5; d_gene: TRBD1; v_gene: TRBV29-1; abundance: -; CDR3nt: TGCAGCGCTGCGCCAGGGGGCAGGGAGACCCAGTACTTC; CDR3aa: CSAAPGGRETQYF
j_gene: TRBJ2-3; d_gene: -; v_gene: TRBV7-2; abundance: few; CDR3nt: TGTGCCAGCAGCTTAGACGGGGCAGGCACAGATACGCAGTATTTT; CDR3aa: CASSLDGAGTDTQYF
j_gene: TRBJ1-5; d_gene: -; v_gene: TRBV11-2; abundance: many; CDR3nt: TGTGCCAGCAGCTTAGTCCGGGGGCAGCCCCAGCATTTT; CDR3aa: CASSLVRGQPQHF